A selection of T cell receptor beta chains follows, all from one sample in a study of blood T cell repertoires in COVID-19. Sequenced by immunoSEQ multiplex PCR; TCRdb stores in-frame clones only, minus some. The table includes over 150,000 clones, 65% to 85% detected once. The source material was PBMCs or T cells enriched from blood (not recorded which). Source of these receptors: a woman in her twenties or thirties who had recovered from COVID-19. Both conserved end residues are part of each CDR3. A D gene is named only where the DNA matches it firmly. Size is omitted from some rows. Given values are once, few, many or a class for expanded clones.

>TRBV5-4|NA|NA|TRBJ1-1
CASSLGRVNTEAFF
TGTGCCAGCAGCTTGGGACGGGTGAACACTGAAGCTTTCTTT
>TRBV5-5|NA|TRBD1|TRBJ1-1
CASSSTGGGTEAFF
TGTGCCAGCAGTAGTACAGGGGGCGGAACTGAAGCTTTCTTT
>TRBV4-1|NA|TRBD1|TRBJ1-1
CASIPTQGAPRNTEAFF
TGCGCCAGCATCCCCACACAGGGGGCCCCTCGGAACACTGAAGCTTTCTTT
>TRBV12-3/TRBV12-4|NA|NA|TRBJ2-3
CASSLRRGDTQYF
TGTGCCAGCAGTTTAAGGAGGGGCGATACGCAGTATTTT
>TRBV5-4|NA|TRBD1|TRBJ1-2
CASSYDRGRFPGYTF
TGTGCCAGCAGCTACGACAGGGGGCGCTTCCCTGGCTACACCTTC
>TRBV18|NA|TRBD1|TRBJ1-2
CASSPTPGTGIGYTF
TGTGCCAGCTCACCTACCCCCGGGACAGGGATCGGCTACACCTTC
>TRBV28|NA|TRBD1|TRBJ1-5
CASSSRDRGSQPQHF
TGTGCCAGCAGCTCCCGGGACAGGGGAAGTCAGCCCCAGCATTTT
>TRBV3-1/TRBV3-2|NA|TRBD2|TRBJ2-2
CASSSSGVAGELFF
TGTGCCAGCAGCTCAAGCGGGGTGGCTGGGGAGCTGTTTTTT
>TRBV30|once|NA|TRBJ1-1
CAWSAELNTEAFF
TGTGCCTGGAGTGCCGAGCTGAACACTGAAGCTTTCTTT
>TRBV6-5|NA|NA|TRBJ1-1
CASSQGTRNTEAFF
TGTGCCAGCAGCCAAGGGACAAGGAACACTGAAGCTTTCTTT
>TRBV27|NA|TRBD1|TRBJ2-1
CASSNTGQGPNEQFF
TGTGCCAGCAGCAATACGGGACAGGGCCCCAATGAGCAGTTCTTC
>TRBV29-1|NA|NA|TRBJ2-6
CSVAGGTGANVLTF
TGCAGCGTTGCTGGGGGCACTGGGGCCAACGTCCTGACTTTC
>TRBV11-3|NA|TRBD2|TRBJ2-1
CASSLDGTSGEQFF
TGTGCCAGCAGCTTAGACGGGACTAGCGGTGAGCAGTTCTTC
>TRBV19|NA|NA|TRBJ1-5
CASTTGNQPQHF
TGTGCCAGTACCACAGGGAATCAGCCCCAGCATTTT